This T cell receptor (beta chain) was recovered during a study of T cell repertoires in cytomegalovirus infection. Study in general: Public TCR beta signatures marked donors with CMV infection and the matching HLA.

About this clonotype: The target antigen is unknown.

CDR1 and CDR2 (germline): SGHVS, FNYEAQ. The CDR3 is 15 amino acids. Trimming stripped 5 bases from V and 3 bases from J, with 13 bases between. General study points: It was HLA-C-restricted CMV-specific TCR beta clonotypes that dominated the response ex vivo. Of the TCR beta families, the public ones yielded a cumulative frequency that identified carriers of CMV plus the relevant HLA.

One entry per CDR3 protein results from TCRdb running MiXCR on the reads. This repertoire shows about a million distinct CDR3 sequences, around a third found once; its top ten account for roughly an eighth. The genes are TRBV7-6 and TRBJ1-4; D call uncertain. The TCR comes from a human donor in good health (CMV status not recorded). Some clones in this sample may be carry-over from other donors' samples. Sequencing used cultured CD8+ T cells from PBMCs, obtained from culture after CMV antigen stimulation. The CDR3 loop is CASSPLSVPNEKLFF. Here the CDR3 DNA reads TGTGCCAGCAGCCCCCTTAGTGTGCCTAATGAAAAACTGTTTTTT.